A selection of T cell receptor beta chains follows, all from one sample in a study of blood T cell repertoires in COVID-19. Measured with immunoSEQ multiplex PCR; TCRdb has only the in-frame clones, and not every one. The sample includes approximately 210,000 clones, about 85% of them seen just once. Sequencing was carried out using peripheral blood. The receptor set was obtained from a human donor in a cohort sampled during active COVID-19. The CDR3 runs from the conserved cysteine through the conserved F or W. A D gene is named only where the DNA matches it firmly. The size field is filled for only some rows; it gives once, few, many or a size class.

d_gene	v_gene	len	abundance	j_gene	CDR3aa	CDR3nt
TRBD2	TRBV7-7	17	-	TRBJ2-2	CASSLNAGGSHTGELFF	TGTGCCAGCAGCTTAAATGCGGGAGGATCTCACACCGGGGAGCTGTTTTTT
-	TRBV2	14	-	TRBJ2-1	CASNKESSYNEQFF	TGTGCCAGCAATAAGGAGAGCTCCTACAATGAGCAGTTCTTC
-	TRBV6-6	15	once	TRBJ1-2	CASSNNKQGYYGYTF	TGTGCCAGCAGTAACAATAAGCAGGGTTACTATGGCTACACCTTC
TRBD2	TRBV2	17	-	TRBJ2-3	CASRGGMGTSGGDTQYF	TGTGCCAGCAGGGGTGGTATGGGGACTAGCGGGGGAGATACGCAGTATTTT
TRBD2	TRBV7-2	15	-	TRBJ2-1	CASSLAGGVYNEQFF	TGTGCCAGCAGCTTAGCCGGGGGGGTCTACAATGAGCAGTTCTTC
TRBD1	TRBV5-1	17	once	TRBJ2-7	CASSPGQGSPLSYEQYF	TGCGCCAGCAGCCCTGGACAGGGTTCCCCCTTATCCTACGAGCAGTACTTC
-	TRBV7-2	15	-	TRBJ2-3	CASSLVRGGADTQYF	TGTGCCAGCAGCTTAGTCCGCGGGGGCGCAGATACGCAGTATTTT
TRBD1	TRBV10-3	14	-	TRBJ2-2	CAISESTGTGELFF	TGTGCCATCAGTGAGTCGACAGGGACCGGGGAGCTGTTTTTT
-	TRBV3-1/TRBV3-2	14	-	TRBJ1-3	CASSSGEGGNTIYF	TGTGCCAGCAGCTCGGGGGAAGGTGGAAACACCATATATTTT
TRBD1	TRBV27	15	-	TRBJ1-5	CASSFKGASNQPQHF	TGTGCCAGCAGTTTTAAGGGGGCAAGCAATCAGCCCCAGCATTTT
TRBD1	TRBV5-5	16	-	TRBJ1-5	CASSLGGQGAGQPQHF	TGTGCCAGCAGCCTGGGTGGGCAGGGGGCTGGGCAGCCCCAGCATTTT
-	TRBV12-3/TRBV12-4	12	-	TRBJ2-5	CASRRTIGTQYF	TGTGCCAGCAGAAGGACAATTGGGACCCAGTACTTC
-	TRBV6-6	15	-	TRBJ2-1	CASSYSGTSNNEQFF	TGTGCCAGCAGTTACTCTGGGACATCAAACAATGAGCAGTTCTTC
TRBD2	TRBV6-1	16	-	TRBJ2-1	CASSETSNFGSNEQFF	TGTGCCAGCAGTGAGACTAGCAACTTTGGAAGCAATGAGCAGTTCTTC
TRBD1	TRBV5-5	13	-	TRBJ1-5	CASSQTGSQPQHF	TGTGCCAGCAGCCAGACAGGGTCCCAGCCCCAGCATTTT
TRBD1	TRBV7-9	13	-	TRBJ1-2	CASSLGQNYGYTF	TGTGCCAGCAGCCTGGGACAGAACTATGGCTACACCTTC
-	TRBV28	15	-	TRBJ1-5	CASSFARGQGQPQHF	TGTGCCAGCAGTTTCGCCCGAGGTCAGGGACAGCCCCAGCATTTT
TRBD1	TRBV28	12	-	TRBJ2-5	CAVHRGSETQYF	TGTGCCGTACACAGGGGATCAGAGACCCAGTACTTC
-	TRBV2	16	few	TRBJ2-1	CASSQPTAFSYNEQFF	TGTGCCAGCAGTCAACCGACAGCTTTCTCCTACAATGAGCAGTTCTTC
-	TRBV28	14	-	TRBJ1-2	CASLPGGGGNGYTF	TGTGCCAGCCTTCCCGGGGGAGGGGGGAATGGCTACACCTTC
TRBD1	TRBV18	14	-	TRBJ1-3	CASSLDRAEDTIYF	TGTGCCAGCTCACTTGACAGGGCGGAGGACACCATATATTTT
TRBD1	TRBV5-4	15	few	TRBJ2-3	CASSLDRGHTDTQYF	TGTGCCAGCAGCTTGGACAGGGGACACACAGATACGCAGTATTTT
TRBD1	TRBV7-2	14	-	TRBJ1-3	CASSWTGNGNTIYF	TGTGCCAGCAGCTGGACAGGGAATGGAAACACCATATATTTT
TRBD2	TRBV28	14	once	TRBJ2-7	CASSPGLGLGEQYF	TGTGCCAGCAGCCCGGGACTAGGCCTTGGGGAGCAGTACTTC
TRBD1	TRBV28	11	-	TRBJ1-1	CASSDRGAAFF	TGTGCCAGCAGCGACAGGGGTGCAGCTTTCTTT
-	TRBV11-2	12	once	TRBJ1-2	CASSFEGDGYTF	TGTGCCAGCAGCTTCGAAGGGGATGGCTACACCTTC
TRBD1	TRBV5-1	16	once	TRBJ2-2	CASSSPDRGITGELFF	TGCGCCAGCAGCTCACCGGACAGGGGCATCACCGGGGAGCTGTTTTTT
TRBD2	TRBV15	14	-	TRBJ2-1	CATSRGTSGNEQFF	TGTGCCACCAGCAGAGGGACTAGCGGCAATGAGCAGTTCTTC
TRBD2	TRBV7-9	15	few	TRBJ2-3	CASSGELALTDTQYF	TGTGCCAGCAGCGGTGAACTAGCGCTCACAGATACGCAGTATTTT
TRBD2	TRBV9	15	-	TRBJ2-5	CASSVHWGGEETQYF	TGTGCCAGCAGCGTACATTGGGGAGGGGAGGAGACCCAGTACTTC
TRBD1	TRBV19	15	many	TRBJ1-2	CASSTDRASVGGYTF	TGTGCCAGTAGTACTGACAGGGCATCGGTTGGGGGCTACACCTTC
TRBD1	TRBV18	17	-	TRBJ1-2	CASSLRNTGTGTYGYTF	TGTGCCAGCTCGCTCAGGAACACCGGGACAGGGACCTATGGCTACACCTTC
-	TRBV5-1	15	-	TRBJ1-4	CASSDPTVANEKLFF	TGCGCCAGCAGCGATCCGACAGTGGCTAATGAAAAACTGTTTTTT
TRBD1	TRBV23-1	16	-	TRBJ2-7	CASSPRDRGFRDEQYF	TGCGCCAGCAGTCCCCGCGACAGGGGATTTCGGGACGAGCAGTACTTC
TRBD1	TRBV5-1	15	once	TRBJ2-1	CASSLEQGSYNEQFF	TGCGCCAGCAGCTTGGAACAGGGGTCCTACAATGAGCAGTTCTTC
TRBD2	TRBV28	15	-	TRBJ2-1	CASSIQGGGALEQFF	TGTGCCAGCAGCATTCAGGGCGGGGGGGCCCTTGAGCAGTTCTTC
-	TRBV10-2	15	-	TRBJ1-1	CASSEQGIWGTEAFF	TGCGCCAGCAGTGAGCAGGGGATCTGGGGCACTGAAGCTTTCTTT
-	TRBV7-2	15	-	TRBJ2-2	CASSLASGGTGELFF	TGTGCCAGCAGCTTAGCGTCAGGGGGGACCGGGGAGCTGTTTTTT
-	TRBV7-2	14	-	TRBJ2-5	CASSLGAVRGTQYF	TGTGCCAGCAGCTTAGGGGCAGTTCGGGGGACCCAGTACTTC
-	TRBV27	18	-	TRBJ2-6	CASSFWGVASSGANVLTF	TGTGCCAGCAGTTTTTGGGGGGTGGCCTCCTCTGGGGCCAACGTCCTGACTTTC
-	TRBV6-5	16	-	TRBJ2-6	CASSYTASSGANVLTF	TGTGCCAGCAGTTATACTGCTTCCTCTGGGGCCAACGTCCTGACTTTC
TRBD2	TRBV24-1	16	-	TRBJ2-1	CATSEASGRFFDEQFF	TGTGCCACCAGTGAGGCTAGCGGGAGGTTTTTCGATGAGCAGTTCTTC
-	TRBV7-6	17	-	TRBJ1-3	CASSLTTPYNSGNTIYF	TGTGCCAGCAGCTTAACGACACCATATAACTCTGGAAACACCATATATTTT
-	TRBV18	15	-	TRBJ1-5	CASSPLGSSNQPQHF	TGTGCCAGCTCACCGCTGGGCAGTAGCAATCAGCCCCAGCATTTT
TRBD2	TRBV28	16	-	TRBJ2-1	CASSKTGTSGLNEQFF	TGTGCCAGCAGTAAAACCGGGACTAGCGGGTTAAATGAGCAGTTCTTC